Listed here are 6 T cell receptor beta chains from one sample, sequenced in a study of glioma-infiltrating T cells after dendritic cell vaccination. Generated by immunoSEQ multiplex PCR, the TCRdb table keeps only in-frame clones and is missing some. There are about 87,000 clones in the sample; less than 90% occur only once, and 6% to 7.5% lies in the top ten. As to time point: after dendritic cell vaccination, including at tumor progression/relapse. Sequenced here: blood, sampled after dendritic cell vaccination. All receptors derive from a human donor with glioblastoma.

This chain links TRBV9 with TRBJ2-1; 12 bases are shared with TRBD2. V lost 0 bases to trimming and J lost 9 bases; unmatched junction nucleotides: 4. Germline V gives CDR1 SGDLS, CDR2 YYNGEE. The CDR3 covers 15 residues. The CDR3 loop is CASSVGTSGEGEQFF. The CDR3 DNA follows: TGTGCCAGCAGCGTAGGGACTAGCGGGGAGGGTGAGCAGTTCTTC.

This chain uses TRBV7-9 with TRBJ2-5; perhaps TRBD2 as D (5 bases). Trimming pared 9 bases from V and 0 bases from J, leaving 8 bases between. The CDR3 is 12 residues long. Germline CDR1 reads SEHNR; CDR2 reads FQNEAQ (reference sequence). This CDR3 is CARIAHQETQYF. The CDR3 nucleotides read TGTGCCAGAATAGCGCACCAAGAGACCCAGTACTTC.

V is TRBV25-1 and J is TRBJ2-5; TRBD1 might be the D (5 bases). In germline, CDR1 is MGHDK, CDR2 SYGVNS. This CDR3 is 16 amino acids long. Trimming removed 4 bases at V and 7 bases at J, with 22 bases between. CDR3: CASSGRGSTAQGTQYF. CDR3 nucleotide sequence: TGTGCCAGCAGTGGCCGAGGATCTACCGCTCAGGGGACCCAGTACTTC.

This chain uses TRBV6-1 with TRBJ1-2, with D perhaps TRBD1 (6 bases). Germline V CDR1 and CDR2: MNHNS, SASEGT. This CDR3 has 15 residues. V was trimmed by 4 bases and J by 2 bases, leaving 14 bases between them. The CDR3 loop reads CASSVRSGQNYGYTF. CDR3 nucleotide sequence: TGTGCCAGCAGTGTGCGAAGTGGACAGAACTATGGCTACACCTTC.

The chain combines TRBV7-3 with TRBJ1-1; D ambiguous. The CDR3 is made up of 14 amino acids. V was pared by 5 bases and J by 1 base, with 11 bases between. The V gene's germline CDR1 is SGHTA and CDR2 FQGTGA. CDR3 coding DNA: TGTGCCAGCAGCCCCAGAGGAGAGAACACTGAAGCTTTCTTT. Translating it yields CASSPRGENTEAFF.

This chain links TRBV5-1 with TRBJ2-5, with TRBD2 as a possible D gene (6 bases). The CDR3 length is 15 residues. Germline loops: CDR1 SGHRS, CDR2 YFSETQ. The germline V and J ends were trimmed by 4 bases and 2 bases, with 15 bases remaining between them. The CDR3 reads CASSRMVAVQETQYF. Here the CDR3 DNA reads TGCGCCAGCAGCCGCATGGTAGCGGTTCAAGAGACCCAGTACTTC.